A single sample gave rise to the 26 T cell receptor beta chains below, sequenced in a study of shared clonotypes between healthy human individuals. The table came from immunoSEQ multiplex PCR; TCRdb's copy has only in-frame clones and leaves some out. The data show 2,500,000 or so clones, under 95% seen once. The specimen sequenced was naive CD4+ T cells from PBMCs. The subset here: CD45RA+ positively selected. These receptors all stem from a man between 18 and 35 years old in good health. Some clones in this sample may be carry-over from other donors' samples.

CDR3 nucleotides: TGTGCCAGTAGCCCTTCGGGGTGGGAGGTAGATACGCAGTATTTT. This sequence encodes CASSPSGWEVDTQYF. This rearrangement joins TRBV19 to TRBJ2-3; possibly TRBD2 for D (6 bases). This CDR3 has 15 residues. V lost 6 bases to trimming and J lost 5 bases, with 18 bases between them. Germline CDR1 and CDR2: LNHDA and SQIVND (reference sequence).

This clone has only a few counts. Different DNA sequences within this sample yield the same CDR3. The V call is TRBV28, the J call TRBJ1-5, with 11 bases lining up with TRBD1. The CDR3 length is 15 residues. Losses at the gene ends were 4 bases for V and 5 bases for J; bases not matched to a gene: 4. The germline CDR1 and CDR2 sequences are MDHEN and SYDVKM. Here the CDR3 DNA reads TGTGCCAGCAGTTCAGGGACAGGGGGTTATCAGCCCCAGCATTTT. Amino acids: CASSSGTGGYQPQHF.

The chain is built from TRBV2 and TRBJ2-5; D is unclear. This CDR3 has 12 amino acids. Germline lookup yields CDR1 SNHLY and CDR2 FYNNEI. V shed 8 bases and J shed 1 base, with 8 bases lying between them. Written as DNA, the CDR3 is TGTGCCAGCGGTCTCAGCCAAGAGACCCAGTACTTC. Its translation: CASGLSQETQYF. Full variable domain (rest looked up from reference TRBV2 and TRBJ2-5): EPEVTQTPSHQVTQMGQEVILRCVPISNHLYFYWYRQILGQKVEFLVSFYNNEISEKSEIFDDQFSVERPDGSNFTLKIRSTKLEDSAMYFCASGLSQETQYFGPGTRLLVL.

The gene calls are TRBV18 and TRBJ2-5, with 8 bases that match TRBD2. Germline CDR1 reads KGHSH; CDR2 reads LQKENI. V lost 3 bases and J lost 4; bases outside the gene matches: 7. The CDR3 loop spans 15 amino acids. CDR3 residues: CASSPGAGESETQYF. DNA of the CDR3: TGTGCCAGCTCACCCGGAGCGGGGGAGTCAGAGACCCAGTACTTC.

The CDR3 sequence: CSVYDSRNEKLFF. CDR3 in DNA: TGCAGCGTCTACGACAGTAGAAATGAAAAACTGTTTTTT. This chain connects TRBV29-1 to TRBJ1-4, with a weak D call TRBD1 (5 bases). V was cut by 6 bases and J by 5 bases, with 13 bases left in between. The CDR3 covers 13 residues. Per germline, CDR1 SQVTM and CDR2 ANQGSEA.

Details on this clone: This may arise from a read error, as a much more abundant clone is one base away. The CDR3 DNA follows: TGTGCCAGCAGCGTACAAGAGACCCAGTACTTC. It is translated as CASSVQETQYF. The genes are TRBV7-8 and TRBJ2-5, with D uncertain. Trimming cost V 5 bases and J 2 bases, with 3 bases left between them. Germline V gene sequence: CDR1 SGHVS, CDR2 FQNEAQ. The CDR3 is made up of 11 amino acids.

This chain joins TRBV12-5 and TRBJ1-2; TRBD1 agrees at 7 bases. The CDR3 sequence is 13 residues long. Germline CDR1 reads LGHNT; CDR2 reads FRNRAP. V lost 6 bases and J lost 6; bases outside the gene matches: 7. This CDR3 reads CASGYPGGDGYTF. For the CDR3, the DNA is TGTGCTAGTGGCTACCCAGGGGGAGATGGCTACACCTTC. Combining the CDR3 with reference TRBV12-5 and TRBJ1-2 gives the whole variable domain DARVTQTPRHKVTEMGQEVTMRCQPILGHNTVFWYRQTMMQGLELLAYFRNRAPLDDSGMPKDRFSAEMPDATLATLKIQPSEPRDSAVYFCASGYPGGDGYTFGSGTRLTVV.

V usage is TRBV5-1 and J usage is TRBJ2-3; 9 bases match TRBD1. Germline trimming cut 3 bases from V and 2 bases from J; bases unmatched to any gene: 7. In germline, CDR1 is SGHRS, CDR2 YFSETQ. The CDR3 extends over 16 amino acids. CDR3 DNA: TGCGCCAGCAGCTCACGGACAGGGGCTTTCACAGATACGCAGTATTTT. This gives the protein CASSSRTGAFTDTQYF.

V gene TRBV18 combines with J gene TRBJ2-7; perhaps TRBD2 as D (5 bases). Germline CDR1 is KGHSH and CDR2 is LQKENI. V was pared by 6 bases and J by 0 bases, with 15 bases between. This CDR3 contains 15 residues. The CDR3 coding sequence is TGTGCCAGCTCCCCGAACCTGGGGAGCTCCTACGAGCAGTACTTC. This sequence encodes CASSPNLGSSYEQYF. The full variable domain, completed using reference TRBV18 and TRBJ2-7, is NAGVMQNPRHLVRRRGQEARLRCSPMKGHSHVYWYRQLPEEGLKFMVYLQKENIIDESGMPKERFSAEFPKEGPSILRIQQVVRGDSAAYFCASSPNLGSSYEQYFGPGTRLTVT.

The V gene is TRBV6-1, the J gene TRBJ2-5; weak D call: TRBD2 (5 bases). Germline assignment: CDR1 MNHNS and CDR2 SASEGT. The CDR3 spans 13 residues. V was pared by 6 bases and J by 5 bases, with 13 bases between. DNA of the CDR3: TGTGCCAGCAGGCCAAGCGGCTGGGAGACCCAGTACTTC. Amino acid sequence: CASRPSGWETQYF.

Of note for this clone: Other DNA sequences in the sample encode the same CDR3. The chain uses TRBV7-2 and TRBJ1-2; 7 positions match TRBD1. Germline V gives CDR1 SGHTA, CDR2 FQGNSA. The CDR3 sequence is 13 residues long. J lost 4 bases, V lost 5 bases, and 4 bases had no gene match. The CDR3 bases are TGTGCCAGCAGCCGTACAGGGGCCTATGGCTACACCTTC. Protein product: CASSRTGAYGYTF.

The V call is TRBV19, the J call TRBJ2-5; D tentatively fits TRBD1 or TRBD2 (5 bases each). The germline V and J ends were trimmed by 8 bases and 2 bases, with 18 bases remaining between them. CDR1 and CDR2 (germline): LNHDA, SQIVND (reference sequence). The length of the CDR3 is 15 residues. The CDR3 nucleotides are TGTGCCAGTGCTAGGGGCCTCGGGGAGCAAGAGACCCAGTACTTC. Translating it yields CASARGLGEQETQYF.

V is TRBV11-2 and J is TRBJ2-1; D is possibly TRBD1 (6 bases). There are 14 residues in the CDR3. The V gene lost 1 base and the J gene lost 8 bases, with 12 bases spanning the gap. The germline CDR1 and CDR2 sequences are SGHAT and FQNNGV. The CDR3 loop is CASSLGQGNHEQFF. Here the CDR3 DNA reads TGTGCCAGCAGCTTAGGTCAGGGGAACCATGAGCAGTTCTTC.

This chain joins TRBV11-3 and TRBJ2-1; 8 nucleotides agree with TRBD1. The CDR3 is 15 amino acids. Germline loops: CDR1 SGHNT, CDR2 YENEEA. V trimming: 5 bases; J trimming: 0 bases; junction bases outside the gene matches: 3. CDR3 nucleotides: TGTGCCAGCAGCCCCGGGACAGGCTCCTACAATGAGCAGTTCTTC. Its translation: CASSPGTGSYNEQFF.

J is TRBJ1-2 and V is TRBV5-6, with TRBD1 as a possible D gene (5 bases). V lost 3 bases, J lost 5 bases, and 11 bases lay in between. The CDR3 has 13 residues. Germline V gene data show CDR1 as SGHDT and CDR2 as YYEEEE. CDR3 coding DNA: TGTGCCAGCAGCTCGGGGCACCGTTATGGCTACACCTTC. Translation gives CASSSGHRYGYTF.

V usage is TRBV27 and J usage is TRBJ1-1, with 11 bases lining up with TRBD1. Germline V gene sequence: CDR1 MNHEY, CDR2 SMNVEV (reference sequence). J lost 3 bases, V lost 6 bases, and 9 bases had no gene match. The CDR3 covers 16 residues. Here the CDR3 reads CASSRTGTGGYTEAFF. Here the CDR3 DNA reads TGTGCCAGCAGCAGAACCGGGACAGGGGGTTACACTGAAGCTTTCTTT.

This rearrangement joins TRBV5-1 to TRBJ2-7; TRBD1 is a possible D gene (6 bases). Trimming shortened V by 7 bases and J by 0 bases, and 17 bases separated the two germline ends. Germline assignment: CDR1 SGHRS and CDR2 YFSETQ. The CDR3 totals 15 residues. The CDR3 spells CASGLDSPSSYEQYF. The CDR3 DNA reads TGCGCCAGCGGTCTGGACAGCCCGAGCTCCTACGAGCAGTACTTC.

V is TRBV6-5 and J is TRBJ1-1, with D perhaps TRBD1 (6 bases). Germline V lookup: CDR1 MNHEY, CDR2 SVGAGI. This CDR3 has 13 residues. V was clipped by 9 bases and J by 8 bases, with 19 bases between them. The CDR3 DNA sequence: TGTGCCAGTTTCCCCTCAGGGGCCCGAGAAGCTTTCTTT. Protein: CASFPSGAREAFF.

On this clone: This same CDR3 is encoded by further DNA sequences in the sample. The rearrangement links TRBV6-1 to TRBJ1-1, with TRBD1 as a possible D gene (5 bases). This CDR3 has 13 residues. Looked up from germline, CDR1 is MNHNS and CDR2 is SASEGT. With 6 bases removed from V and 0 bases from J, the gap between germline ends came to 8 bases. CDR3 residues: CASRTGLNTEAFF. In nucleotides, the CDR3 is TGTGCCAGCAGAACAGGCCTGAACACTGAAGCTTTCTTT.

The chain employs TRBV11-2 and TRBJ1-1; no firm D call. The CDR3 is 14 amino acids. Germline lookup yields CDR1 SGHAT and CDR2 FQNNGV. Trimming left V 1 base short and J 0 bases short, with 6 bases between. In DNA, the CDR3 is TGTGCCAGCAGCTTAGTTAAAATGAACACTGAAGCTTTCTTT. Its translation: CASSLVKMNTEAFF.

This clone has a handful of counts. The rearrangement links TRBV18 to TRBJ1-2; 8 nucleotides agree with TRBD1. Germline CDR1 and CDR2: KGHSH and LQKENI. The V segment lost 5 bases and the J segment 4 bases; nucleotides outside the gene matches: 6. The length of the CDR3 is 14 residues. CDR3: CASSGQGAGYGYTF. The CDR3 region has the DNA TGTGCCAGCTCAGGACAGGGTGCTGGCTATGGCTACACCTTC.

The rearrangement joins TRBV9 to TRBJ2-1; 7 bases align to TRBD2. Germline CDR1 and CDR2: SGDLS and YYNGEE. This CDR3 spans 16 amino acids. With 0 bases clipped from V and 2 bases from J, the junction kept 5 bases outside the gene matches. The CDR3 is CASSVGGGGTYNEQFF. CDR3 DNA: TGTGCCAGCAGCGTAGGTGGGGGGGGAACCTACAATGAGCAGTTCTTC.

The V call is TRBV28, the J call TRBJ2-6; TRBD1 matches 8 bases. CDR1 is MDHEN and CDR2 is SYDVKM in the germline V gene. After removal of 2 bases from V and 1 base from J, the junction contained 10 bases not matched to a gene. The CDR3 is 19 amino acids. CDR3 loop: CASSLILDRGNSGANVLTF. CDR3 nucleotide sequence: TGTGCCAGCAGTTTAATATTAGACAGGGGCAATTCTGGGGCCAACGTCCTGACTTTC.

The chain has TRBV28 and TRBJ2-5; D is undetermined. With the DNA end fitting TRBJ2-7 better, the J assignment may be wrong. The CDR3 runs 14 residues. Germline V gene lookup returns CDR1 MDHEN and CDR2 SYDVKM. The DNA of the CDR3 is TGTGCCAGCAGTTTCCCAGGTAGCTCCTACGAGCAGTACTTC. This translates into CASSFPGSSYEQYF.

The chain is built from TRBV5-1 and TRBJ2-5, with TRBD1 identical over 9 bases. With 5 bases clipped from V and 3 bases from J, the junction kept 11 bases outside the gene matches. Germline V CDR1 and CDR2: SGHRS, YFSETQ. This CDR3 has 16 residues. The DNA for the CDR3 is TGCGCCAGCAGACTCAAACGGGACAGGGAGGAAGAGACCCAGTACTTC. Protein sequence: CASRLKRDREEETQYF.

The chain links TRBV10-3 to TRBJ2-1; D is undetermined. The CDR3 has 13 amino acids. The germline V gene has CDR1 ENHRY and CDR2 SYGVKD. Trimming removed 0 bases at V and 4 bases at J, with 4 bases between. The CDR3 nucleotides read TGTGCCATCAGTGAGTCGCCGTACAATGAGCAGTTCTTC. Amino acids: CAISESPYNEQFF.